The present TCR beta chain was sequenced within a study of cytomegalovirus exposure and HLA in healthy donors. At the level of the study: HLA-typed donors contributed approximately 92 million unique TCRs, which were held in an early data release. General observations from the study: The study assumed roughly uniform donor sequencing depth for presence/absence analyses.

With 60 Vbeta and 13 Jbeta primers, the PCR was carried out. Sequenced by immunoSEQ multiplex PCR; TCRdb stores in-frame clones only, minus some. The sample includes about 210,000 clones, about four fifths of them seen just once. Concerning this clone itself: Its antigen remains unknown.

CDR3 length equals 12 residues. The ends were cut back, 7 bases at V and 2 bases at J, with 9 bases in the middle. Per germline, CDR1 SNHLY and CDR2 FYNNEI. This TCR was sampled from a woman between 45 and 60 years old in good health and CMV-seropositive. The sequenced sample was PBMCs. The V call is TRBV2, the J call TRBJ2-7, with D perhaps matching TRBD1 (5 bases). The CDR3 is CASTSGTYEQYF. Here the CDR3 DNA reads TGTGCCAGCACTTCAGGGACCTACGAGCAGTACTTC.